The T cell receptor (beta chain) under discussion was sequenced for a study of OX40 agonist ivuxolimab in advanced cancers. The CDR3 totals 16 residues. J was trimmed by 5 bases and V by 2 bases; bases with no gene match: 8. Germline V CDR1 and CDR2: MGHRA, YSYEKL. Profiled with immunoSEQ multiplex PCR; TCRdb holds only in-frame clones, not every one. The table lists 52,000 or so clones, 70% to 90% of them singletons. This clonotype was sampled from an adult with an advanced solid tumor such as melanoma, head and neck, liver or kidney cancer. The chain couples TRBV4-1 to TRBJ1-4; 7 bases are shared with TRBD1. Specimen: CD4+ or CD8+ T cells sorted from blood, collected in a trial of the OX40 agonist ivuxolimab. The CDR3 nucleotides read TGCGCCAGCAGCCAAATTCCGACGACAGGGAATGAAAAACTGTTTTTT. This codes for CASSQIPTTGNEKLFF.